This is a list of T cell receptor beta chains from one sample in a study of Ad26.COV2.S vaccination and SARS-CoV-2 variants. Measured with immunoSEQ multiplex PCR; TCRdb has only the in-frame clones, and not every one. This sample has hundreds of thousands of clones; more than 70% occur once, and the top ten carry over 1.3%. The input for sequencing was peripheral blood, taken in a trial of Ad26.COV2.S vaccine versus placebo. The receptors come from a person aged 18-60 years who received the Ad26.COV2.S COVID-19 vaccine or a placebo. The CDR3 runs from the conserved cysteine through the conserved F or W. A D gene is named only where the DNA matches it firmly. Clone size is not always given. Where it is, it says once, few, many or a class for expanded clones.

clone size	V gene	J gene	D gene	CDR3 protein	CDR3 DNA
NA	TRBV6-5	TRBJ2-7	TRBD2	CAIMTSGAAYEQYF	TGTGCCATTATGACTAGCGGGGCTGCCTACGAGCAGTACTTC
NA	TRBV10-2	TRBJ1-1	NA	CASRPGGVVNTEAFF	TGCGCCAGCAGGCCGGGGGGAGTTGTGAACACTGAAGCTTTCTTT
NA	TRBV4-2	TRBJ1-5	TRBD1	CASSQTGTGIGNQPQHF	TGTGCCAGCAGCCAAACCGGGACAGGAATCGGCAATCAGCCCCAGCATTTT
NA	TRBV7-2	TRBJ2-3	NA	CASSLAGPTQYF	TGTGCCAGCAGCTTAGCGGGCCCTACGCAGTATTTT
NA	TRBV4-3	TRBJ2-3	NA	CASSRRGTDTQYF	TGCGCCAGCAGTCGGAGGGGCACAGATACGCAGTATTTT
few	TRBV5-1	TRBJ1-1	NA	CASSLDGTGGTEAFF	TGCGCCAGCAGCTTGGACGGGACCGGGGGCACTGAAGCTTTCTTT
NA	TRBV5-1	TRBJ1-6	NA	CASSSSGTAGVSPLHF	TGCGCCAGCAGCTCCAGCGGGACGGCAGGAGTCTCACCCCTCCACTTT
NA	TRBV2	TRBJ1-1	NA	CASSGPGLGNGWTEAFF	TGTGCCAGCAGCGGTCCGGGCCTAGGGAATGGTTGGACTGAAGCTTTCTTT
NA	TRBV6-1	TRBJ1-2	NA	CASSEGRGGTF	TGTGCCAGCAGTGAAGGGAGGGGAGGGACCTTC
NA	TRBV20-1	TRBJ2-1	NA	CSASRGTNEQFF	TGCAGTGCTAGTAGAGGGACCAATGAGCAGTTCTTC
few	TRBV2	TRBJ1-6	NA	CASKNEDSPLHF	TGTGCCAGCAAAAATGAAGATTCACCCCTCCACTTT
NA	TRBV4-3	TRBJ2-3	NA	CASSQASGASTDTQYF	TGCGCCAGCAGCCAAGCATCGGGTGCTAGCACAGATACGCAGTATTTT
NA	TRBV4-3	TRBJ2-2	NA	CASSQPAMGGPNTGELFF	TGCGCCAGCAGCCAGCCCGCAATGGGGGGGCCAAACACCGGGGAGCTGTTTTTT
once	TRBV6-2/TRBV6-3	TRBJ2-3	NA	CASSYRPLPGHGDTQYF	TGTGCCAGCAGTTACCGGCCCTTACCGGGACACGGGGATACGCAGTATTTT
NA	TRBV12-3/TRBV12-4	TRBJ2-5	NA	CASSFGAETQYF	TGTGCCAGCAGTTTTGGGGCAGAGACCCAGTACTTC
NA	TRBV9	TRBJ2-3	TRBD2	CASMSGGASTDTQYF	TGTGCCAGCATGAGCGGGGGAGCTAGCACAGATACGCAGTATTTT
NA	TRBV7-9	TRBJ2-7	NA	CASSLVPRDEQYF	TGTGCCAGCAGCTTAGTACCTCGGGACGAGCAGTACTTC
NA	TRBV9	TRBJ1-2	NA	CASSVGDRYGYTF	TGTGCCAGCAGCGTGGGAGACAGATATGGCTACACCTTC
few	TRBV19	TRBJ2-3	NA	CASSKPKGGRLGADTQYF	TGTGCCAGTAGCAAGCCCAAGGGAGGCAGGTTGGGCGCAGATACGCAGTATTTT
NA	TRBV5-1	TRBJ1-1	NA	CASSARRRPNTEAFF	TGCGCCAGCAGCGCCAGAAGGAGACCGAACACTGAAGCTTTCTTT
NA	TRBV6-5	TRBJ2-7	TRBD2	CASTWTSGGSYEQYF	TGTGCCAGTACCTGGACTAGCGGAGGCTCCTACGAGCAGTACTTC
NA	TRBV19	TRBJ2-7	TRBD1	CASSIEGTGVYEQYF	TGTGCCAGTAGTATAGAAGGGACAGGGGTCTACGAGCAGTACTTC
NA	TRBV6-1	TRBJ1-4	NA	CASSEGDYEKLFF	TGTGCCAGCAGTGAAGGGGACTATGAAAAACTGTTTTTT
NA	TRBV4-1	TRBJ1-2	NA	CASSQALSANYGYTF	TGCGCCAGCAGCCAAGCATTGTCAGCCAACTATGGCTACACCTTC
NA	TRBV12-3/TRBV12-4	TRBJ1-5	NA	CASSPQGNQPQHF	TGTGCCAGCAGTCCCCAGGGAAATCAGCCCCAGCATTTT
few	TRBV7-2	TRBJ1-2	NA	CASSPRPWQRYGYTF	TGTGCCAGCAGCCCGCGGCCGTGGCAGCGCTATGGCTACACCTTC
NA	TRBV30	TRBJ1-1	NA	CAWTPGETEAFF	TGTGCCTGGACTCCCGGGGAGACTGAAGCTTTCTTT
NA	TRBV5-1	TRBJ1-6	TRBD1	CASSLQGEGSPLHF	TGCGCCAGCAGCCTTCAGGGGGAAGGTTCACCCCTCCACTTT
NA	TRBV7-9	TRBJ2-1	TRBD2	CASSFRLAGGLSYNEQFF	TGTGCCAGCAGCTTCAGGCTAGCGGGGGGCCTCTCCTACAATGAGCAGTTCTTC
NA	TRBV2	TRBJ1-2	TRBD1	CASSEGEQGSYGYTF	TGTGCCAGCAGTGAAGGGGAACAGGGGAGCTATGGCTACACCTTC
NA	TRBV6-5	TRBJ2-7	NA	CASRTTYSYEQYF	TGTGCCAGCCGGACTACCTACTCCTACGAGCAGTACTTC
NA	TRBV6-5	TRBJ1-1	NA	CASSSGAMNTEAFF	TGTGCCAGCAGCTCCGGGGCTATGAACACTGAAGCTTTCTTT
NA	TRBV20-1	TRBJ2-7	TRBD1	CSARVTGKGIF	TGCAGTGCTAGGGTGACAGGGAAAGGCATTTTC
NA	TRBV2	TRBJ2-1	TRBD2	CASSVTSANEQFF	TGTGCCAGCAGTGTGACTAGCGCCAATGAGCAGTTCTTC
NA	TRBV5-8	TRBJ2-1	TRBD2	CASSTGLAAYNEQFF	TGTGCCAGCAGCACCGGACTAGCAGCATACAATGAGCAGTTCTTC
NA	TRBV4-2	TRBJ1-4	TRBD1	CASSQGGTGEEKLFF	TGTGCCAGCAGCCAAGGAGGGACAGGGGAGGAAAAACTGTTTTTT
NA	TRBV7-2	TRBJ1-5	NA	CASSLAGGAGGQPQHF	TGTGCCAGCAGCTTAGCAGGGGGGGCAGGAGGTCAGCCCCAGCATTTT
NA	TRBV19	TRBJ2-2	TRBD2	CASIERGSQGTGELFF	TGTGCCAGTATAGAGCGGGGCTCCCAGGGCACCGGGGAGCTGTTTTTT
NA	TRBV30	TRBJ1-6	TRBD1	CASRTGFNSPLHF	TGTGCCTCCCGGACAGGATTTAATTCACCCCTCCACTTT
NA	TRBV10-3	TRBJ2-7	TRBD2	CAINPGLANYEQYF	TGTGCCATCAACCCGGGACTAGCAAACTACGAGCAGTACTTC
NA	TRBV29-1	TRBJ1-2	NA	CSVTGPLGYTF	TGCAGCGTTACGGGCCCCTTGGGCTACACCTTC
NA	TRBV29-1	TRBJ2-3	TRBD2	CSVREGSDTQYF	TGCAGCGTCAGGGAGGGTTCGGATACGCAGTATTTT
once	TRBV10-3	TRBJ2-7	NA	CALRGSLATEQYF	TGTGCCCTAAGAGGTTCGTTGGCCACCGAGCAGTACTTC
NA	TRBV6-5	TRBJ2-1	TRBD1	CASSRTGGFEQFF	TGTGCCAGCAGCAGGACAGGGGGCTTTGAGCAGTTCTTC